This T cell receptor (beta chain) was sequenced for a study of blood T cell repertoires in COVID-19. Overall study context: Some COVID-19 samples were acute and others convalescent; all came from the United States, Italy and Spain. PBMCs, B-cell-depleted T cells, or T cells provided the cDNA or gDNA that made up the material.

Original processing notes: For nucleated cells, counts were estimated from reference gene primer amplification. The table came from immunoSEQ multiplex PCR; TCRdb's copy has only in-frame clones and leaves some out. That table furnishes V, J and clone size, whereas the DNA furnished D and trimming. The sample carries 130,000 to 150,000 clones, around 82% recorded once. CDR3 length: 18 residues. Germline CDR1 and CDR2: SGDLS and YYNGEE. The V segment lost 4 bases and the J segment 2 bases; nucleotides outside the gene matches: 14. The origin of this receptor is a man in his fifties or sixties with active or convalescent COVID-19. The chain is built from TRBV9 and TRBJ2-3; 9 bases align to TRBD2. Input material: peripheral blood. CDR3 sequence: CASSPTLAGNLITDTQYF. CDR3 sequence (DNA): TGTGCCAGCAGCCCCACGCTAGCGGGGAACTTAATCACAGATACGCAGTATTTT. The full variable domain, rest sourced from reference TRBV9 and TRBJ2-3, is DSGVTQTPKHLITATGQRVTLRCSPRSGDLSVYWYQQSLDQGLQFLIQYYNGEERAKGNILERFSAQQFPDLHSELNLSSLELGDSALYFCASSPTLAGNLITDTQYFGPGTRLTVL.